The 27 T cell receptor beta chains below all came from one sample that was sequenced in a study of metastatic and nonmetastatic thyroid tumors (TCRdb year 2020). Library prep was done by PCR. TCRdb names Illumina HiSeq 4000 as the instrument used. Through fastp at Q25 and MiXCR, TCRdb rebuilt clones from the public reads, retaining in-frame beta chains. The sample records approximately 31,000 clones, roughly 30% of which are singletons. The ten largest clones represent 25% to 35% of the sample. No treatment had been received by any patient before thyroid surgery. The sample comprised blood. These TCRs come from a female donor with papillary thyroid cancer or a benign thyroid nodule (not recorded which). Some clones in this sample may be carry-over from other donors' samples.

In its sample, this clone was seen many times. The chain employs TRBV4-3 and TRBJ1-2; 7 nucleotides align to TRBD1. The trim removed 0 bases at V and 4 bases at J, leaving 8 bases unmatched. The CDR3 totals 16 residues. CDR1 and CDR2 (germline): LGHNA, YSLEER. The CDR3 DNA follows: TGCGCCAGCAGCCAAGATGAGCCAGGGGGGATCTATGGCTACACCTTC. The encoded protein is CASSQDEPGGIYGYTF.

This clone was recorded only once. This rearrangement joins TRBV11-2 to TRBJ2-1; D is ambiguous. V lost 5 bases, J lost 8 bases, and 10 bases lay in between. Germline CDR1 is SGHAT and CDR2 is FQNNGV. The CDR3 has 12 amino acids. The DNA of the CDR3 is TGTGCCAGCAGCACATCTCTCGATGAGCAGTTCTTC. It codes for CASSTSLDEQFF.

This clone occurred a few times. This chain links TRBV15 with TRBJ2-7; 7 nucleotides line up with TRBD2. CDR1 and CDR2 (germline): LNHNV, YYDKDF (reference sequence). CDR3 size: 16 residues. V shed 0 bases, J shed 2 bases, and the junction held 7 bases outside the gene matches. CDR3 residues: CATSRETPGGPYEQYF. The DNA for the CDR3 is TGTGCCACCAGCAGAGAAACCCCGGGGGGACCCTACGAGCAGTACTTC.

This clone was seen ten or more times. This chain joins TRBV20-1 and TRBJ1-6; 9 bases align to TRBD1. CDR3 length: 12 residues. Germline CDR1 and CDR2: DFQATT and SNEGSKA (reference sequence). The ends lost 6 bases at V and 7 bases at J; junction bases unmatched: 1. The CDR3 reads CSAGTGNSPLHF. DNA of the CDR3: TGCAGTGCCGGGACAGGGAATTCACCCCTCCACTTT.

The V gene is TRBV4-3, the J gene TRBJ1-1; 7 bases agree with TRBD1. J was trimmed by 0 bases and V by 4 bases; bases with no gene match: 5. CDR1 LGHNA and CDR2 YSLEER come from the germline V gene. This CDR3 contains 15 residues. The CDR3 sequence: CASSPRQGMNTEAFF. In DNA form, the CDR3 reads TGCGCCAGCAGCCCTCGACAGGGAATGAACACTGAAGCTTTCTTT.

About this clone itself: One junction end disagrees with the germline gene, perhaps due to a read error. The rearrangement links TRBV27 to TRBJ2-3; D not certain. The V gene's germline CDR1 is MNHEY and CDR2 SMNVEV (reference sequence). The CDR3 is 12 residues long. CDR3 sequence reads: CASSLHGDTQYF. As DNA, the CDR3 is TGTGCCAGCAGCCTGCACGGAGATACTCAGTATTTT.

This CDR3 is CATIGRGSGFNYGYTF. The CDR3 DNA reads TGTGCCACCATAGGACGGGGGAGTGGATTTAACTATGGCTACACCTTC. The chain has TRBV2 and TRBJ1-2, with D maybe TRBD1 (5 bases). The CDR3 is 16 residues long. Trimming stripped 10 bases from V and 1 base from J, with 22 bases between. From germline, CDR1 is SNHLY and CDR2 FYNNEI.

The rearrangement links TRBV6-1 to TRBJ2-1; TRBD1 matches at 9 bases. CDR1 MNHNS and CDR2 SASEGT come from the germline V gene. The CDR3 loop spans 15 amino acids. V lost 7 bases and J lost 5; bases outside the gene matches: 9. Here the CDR3 reads CASIRDRADNNEQFF. The CDR3 nucleotides read TGTGCCAGCATCCGGGACAGGGCGGATAACAATGAGCAGTTCTTC.

This clone was recorded a few times. The J gene is TRBJ1-1, the V gene TRBV28; 8 nucleotides match TRBD1. V lost 4 bases and J lost 7; bases outside the gene matches: 11. Germline CDR1 is MDHEN and CDR2 is SYDVKM. This CDR3 contains 15 residues. The CDR3 loop is CASSSGGTGGVEAFF. CDR3 bases: TGTGCCAGCAGTTCGGGGGGGACAGGAGGGGTTGAAGCTTTCTTT. Full variable domain (outside the CDR3, taken from reference TRBV28 and TRBJ1-1): DVKVTQSSRYLVKRTGEKVFLECVQDMDHENMFWYRQDPGLGLRLIYFSYDVKMKEKGDIPEGYSVSREKKERFSLILESASTNQTSMYLCASSSGGTGGVEAFFGQGTRLTVV.

The V and J genes are TRBV5-1 and TRBJ2-7, with D perhaps TRBD2 (6 bases). The germline CDR1 and CDR2 sequences are SGHRS and YFSETQ. The CDR3 is 15 amino acids. The germline V and J ends were trimmed by 4 bases and 3 bases, with 17 bases remaining between them. The CDR3 reads CASSPDAGRNYEQYF. In DNA, the CDR3 is TGCGCCAGCAGCCCTGATGCGGGGAGGAACTACGAGCAGTACTTC.

This clone qualifies as medium-sized. V and J are TRBV12-3 or TRBV12-4 and TRBJ1-2; weak D call: TRBD1 (6 bases). The V end was cut by 7 bases, the J end by 2 bases, with 17 bases between. The CDR3 contains 15 residues. The CDR3 sequence: CASNPSGHLNYGYTF. CDR3 DNA sequence: TGTGCCAGCAACCCCTCGGGACACCTAAACTATGGCTACACCTTC.

The J gene is TRBJ1-3, the V gene TRBV5-1, with D unresolved. V was shortened by 3 bases and J by 10 bases, with 8 bases between the two germline ends. The CDR3 contains 11 residues. Germline V gives CDR1 SGHRS, CDR2 YFSETQ. This CDR3 is CASSSSGTIYF. CDR3 sequence (DNA): TGCGCCAGCAGCTCCAGTGGTACCATATATTTT.

This clone came up once. The gene calls are TRBV5-1 and TRBJ2-2; 13 nucleotides agree with TRBD2. The CDR3 runs 18 residues. V dropped 0 bases and J dropped 5; count of bases not matched to a gene: 7. Germline assignment: CDR1 SGHRS and CDR2 YFSETQ. The DNA for the CDR3 is TGCGCCAGCAGCTTGGTGGGACTAGCGGGAATTGGAACCGGGGAGCTGTTTTTT. It specifies CASSLVGLAGIGTGELFF.

The V call is TRBV5-5, the J call TRBJ2-7; D is unresolved. The CDR3 consists of 14 residues. CDR1 and CDR2 from the germline V gene are SGHKS and YYEKEE (reference sequence). The germline V and J ends were trimmed by 4 bases and 3 bases, with 14 bases remaining between them. The CDR3 coding sequence is TGTGCCAGCAGCCGCCACCAGGCGCACTACGAGCAGTACTTC. As protein: CASSRHQAHYEQYF.

The chain recombines TRBV4-1 with TRBJ1-2, with D possibly matching TRBD1 (6 bases). Germline V gene lookup returns CDR1 MGHRA and CDR2 YSYEKL. This CDR3 is 16 amino acids long. V lost 0 bases and J 6 bases, leaving 17 bases between the germline ends. The CDR3 reads CASSQDPGAAADGYTF. The CDR3 coding sequence is TGCGCCAGCAGCCAAGATCCGGGGGCAGCAGCGGATGGCTACACCTTC.

This clone has a handful of counts. The rearrangement uses TRBV19 and TRBJ2-1; D might be TRBD2 (5 bases). Looked up from germline, CDR1 is LNHDA and CDR2 is SQIVND (reference sequence). This CDR3 is built from 10 residues. V lost 8 bases and J 9 bases, leaving 8 bases between the germline ends. The CDR3 region is CASARAEQFF. Written as DNA, the CDR3 is TGTGCCAGTGCGAGGGCTGAGCAGTTCTTC. The full variable domain, in which reference TRBV19 and TRBJ2-1 provide the parts outside the CDR3, is DGGITQSPKYLFRKEGQNVTLSCEQNLNHDAMYWYRQDPGQGLRLIYYSQIVNDFQKGDIAEGYSVSREKKESFPLTVTSAQKNPTAFYLCASARAEQFFGPGTRLTVL.

The CDR3 DNA reads as TGTGCCAGCAGCTTAAGCCTAGCGGGCGTCCATGAGCAGTTCTTC. Translation gives CASSLSLAGVHEQFF. The rearrangement joins TRBV7-2 to TRBJ2-1; TRBD2 matches 8 bases. The germline CDR1 and CDR2 sequences are SGHTA and FQGNSA. The V gene end was trimmed by 2 bases and the J gene end by 8 bases; junction bases not matched to a gene: 8. The CDR3 runs to 15 residues.

In this sample, this clone turned up many times. The CDR3 DNA sequence: TGTGCCAGCAGCCCGGGACAGGGCTACGAGCAGTACTTC. Its translation is CASSPGQGYEQYF. V is TRBV7-9 and J is TRBJ2-7; 9 positions match TRBD1. There are 13 residues in the CDR3. The germline V gene has CDR1 SEHNR and CDR2 FQNEAQ (reference sequence). V lost 5 bases and J lost 3; bases outside the gene matches: 2.

This clone was seen at least ten times. This chain joins TRBV11-1 and TRBJ2-5; D unresolved. This CDR3 is built from 12 residues. V lost 3 bases and J lost 5, with 7 bases in between. Germline lookup yields CDR1 SGHAT and CDR2 FQDESV (reference sequence). The CDR3 region has the DNA TGTGCCAGCAGCTTTGGGTTGGAGACCCAGTACTTC. Protein sequence: CASSFGLETQYF.

This clone has ten or more counts. A read error is possible here, since a much larger clone lies one base away. The sample has other DNA sequences that encode this CDR3 too. V is TRBV28 and J is TRBJ1-5, with TRBD1 matching 8 bases. This CDR3 has 14 residues. Germline V lookup: CDR1 MDHEN, CDR2 SYDVKM. Trimming at V came to 4 bases and at J to 5 bases, leaving 4 bases not matched to a gene. CDR3: CASSSLTGDQPQHF. The CDR3 coding sequence is TGTGCCAGCAGTTCGTTGACAGGGGATCAGCCCCAGCATTTT.

This chain uses TRBV9 with TRBJ2-1, with D perhaps matching TRBD1 or TRBD2 (5 bases each). Looked up from germline, CDR1 is SGDLS and CDR2 is YYNGEE. This CDR3 contains 16 residues. V lost 0 bases, J lost 8 bases, and 18 bases lay in between. The CDR3, as DNA: TGTGCCAGCAGCGTAGGAATGGGGGTCTATGGGGATGAGCAGTTCTTC. This codes for CASSVGMGVYGDEQFF.

The table lists this clone with a few counts. The chain recombines TRBV27 with TRBJ1-6; 10 bases are a match to TRBD1. The germline gives CDR1 MNHEY, CDR2 SMNVEV (reference sequence). V trimming: 5 bases; J trimming: 0 bases; junction bases outside the gene matches: 1. CDR3 length: 16 residues. The CDR3 protein is CASSDRGHSYNSPLHF. DNA for the CDR3: TGTGCCAGCAGTGACAGGGGGCACTCCTATAATTCACCCCTCCACTTT.

This clone was seen just once. The gene calls are TRBV7-9 and TRBJ1-2; TRBD1 aligns across 8 bases. CDR3 size: 13 residues. Germline V gene sequence: CDR1 SEHNR, CDR2 FQNEAQ (reference sequence). Trimming at V came to 6 bases and at J to 7 bases, leaving 7 bases not matched to a gene. DNA of the CDR3: TGTGCCAGCAGGAAGCAGGGGGCGTCTGGCTACACCTTC. As protein: CASRKQGASGYTF.

The chain combines TRBV4-2 with TRBJ2-7; D perhaps matches TRBD1 (6 bases). CDR1 and CDR2 (germline): LGHNA, YNFKEQ. The CDR3 length is 16 residues. Trimming removed 4 bases at V and 1 base at J, with 17 bases between. The CDR3 DNA reads TGTGCCAGCAGCCCCGTAGGGGGTATGGCTTCCTACGAGCAGTACTTC. Its protein product is CASSPVGGMASYEQYF.

This clone was recorded at least ten times. The chain links TRBV18 to TRBJ2-7; TRBD2 matches 12 bases. The V gene end was trimmed by 6 bases and the J gene end by 2 bases; junction bases not matched to a gene: 5. CDR3 size: 15 residues. CDR1 KGHSH and CDR2 LQKENI come from the germline V gene. CDR3 in DNA: TGTGCCAGCTCTCTGAGGACTAGCGGGACCTACGAGCAGTACTTC. Translating it yields CASSLRTSGTYEQYF.

This clone has at least ten counts. The chain is built from TRBV20-1 and TRBJ1-1; D might be TRBD1 (6 bases). Germline V CDR1 and CDR2: DFQATT, SNEGSKA (reference sequence). This CDR3 region has 12 residues. V shed 5 bases and J shed 1 base, with 8 bases lying between them. This chain's CDR3 is CSAGGRNTEAFF. The CDR3 DNA reads as TGCAGTGCTGGGGGGCGGAACACTGAAGCTTTCTTT.

The chain couples TRBV7-9 to TRBJ1-1, with D unclear. Trimming pared 7 bases from V and 4 bases from J, leaving 10 bases between. In germline, CDR1 is SEHNR, CDR2 FQNEAQ (reference sequence). The CDR3 is made up of 12 amino acids. CDR3 sequence reads: CASTQGSTEAFF. CDR3 DNA sequence: TGTGCCAGCACCCAAGGGAGCACTGAAGCTTTCTTT.